The present T cell receptor beta chain was sequenced within a study of naive and memory T cell subsets. Findings and limits, study-wide: TCR abundance followed a power law differing between naive and memory subsets.

CMV status came from CD4+ T cell IFNgamma after overnight CMV lysate stimulation of fresh PBMCs. The germline V gene has CDR1 SGHAT and CDR2 FQNNGV. The length of the CDR3 is 15 residues. J gave up 4 bases and V 1 base, and 3 bases lay outside the gene matches. Both TRBC1 and TRBC2 were covered by a beta constant-region primer of two equimolar oligonucleotides. Nested alpha and beta constant-region primers with the SP2 primer drove four PCR rounds on ligated cDNA. A 12-nucleotide UMI and the SP2 primer were added to the cDNA 3' end by oligonucleotide ligation. TCRdb recomputed calls from the UMI-ligation and nested PCR reads with MiXCR, one row per CDR3 protein. Of about 23,000 distinct CDR3 sequences listed, roughly 8.2% are singletons. In its sample, this clonotype was seen many times. Its antigen is currently unknown.

The sequenced sample was central memory CD8+ T cells from blood. The genes are TRBV11-2 and TRBJ2-1, with 8 bases that match TRBD2. The sequence came from a human donor in good health. The CDR3 sequence is CASSLGAGGYNEQFF. For the CDR3, the DNA is TGTGCCAGCAGCTTAGGGGCGGGAGGTTACAATGAGCAGTTCTTC.